These 21 T cell receptor beta chains were sequenced from one sample in a study of PD-1 blockade in classical Hodgkin lymphoma. Assay: immunoSEQ multiplex PCR; the TCRdb copy retains only in-frame clones and omits some. The data contain around 60,000 clones, approximately 90% of them seen just once; the ten biggest clones take up roughly 8%. Indicated time point: cycle 4 day 1 (C4D1), after less than seven weeks of nivolumab. Every patient relapsed after autologous stem cell transplantation, and brentuximab vedotin exposure varied. Sequencing was performed on peripheral blood mononuclear cells (PBMCs), taken before the fourth cycle of nivolumab. Receptors were obtained from a human donor with classical Hodgkin lymphoma.

V gene TRBV28 combines with J gene TRBJ1-2, with 7 bases that match TRBD1. After removal of 6 bases from V and 7 bases from J, the junction contained 17 bases not matched to a gene. Germline CDR1 reads MDHEN; CDR2 reads SYDVKM. The CDR3 spans 16 residues. The DNA for the CDR3 is TGTGCCAGCAGAGGAACTACAGGGGAAAGGGATATTGGCTACACCTTC. This codes for CASRGTTGERDIGYTF.

CDR3 loop: CASSLWGTNSNQPQHF. CDR3 coding DNA: TGTGCCAGCAGTTTATGGGGCACTAATAGCAATCAGCCCCAGCATTTT. This chain connects TRBV27 to TRBJ1-5, with a weak D call TRBD1 (5 bases). The germline V gene encodes CDR1 MNHEY and CDR2 SMNVEV (reference sequence). This CDR3 spans 16 amino acids. Trimming pared 1 base from V and 0 bases from J, leaving 10 bases between.

The chain employs TRBV28 and TRBJ2-5; D tentatively fits TRBD1 or TRBD2 (5 bases each). CDR1 and CDR2 (germline): MDHEN, SYDVKM. V dropped 4 bases and J dropped 3 bases, with 21 bases sitting between them. This CDR3 region has 17 residues. CDR3 nucleotide sequence: TGTGCCAGCAGTTACTCATGGGACGAAAATGGGAAAGAGACCCAGTACTTC. It codes for CASSYSWDENGKETQYF.

The chain employs TRBV29-1 and TRBJ2-3; 7 bases line up with TRBD1. The CDR3 covers 13 residues. Trimming removed 7 bases from V and 2 bases from J; junction bases left unmatched: 6. CDR1 and CDR2 (germline): SQVTM, ANQGSEA. The CDR3 is CSAAGGDTDTQYF. CDR3 coding DNA: TGCAGCGCTGCAGGGGGAGACACAGATACGCAGTATTTT.

This chain connects TRBV13 to TRBJ2-6; D is unresolved. CDR3 size: 15 residues. Germline V gene lookup returns CDR1 PRHDT and CDR2 FYEKMQ (reference sequence). Trimming removed 6 bases from V and 0 bases from J, with 9 bases in between. The CDR3 spells CASSGSLSGANVLTF. The CDR3 bases are TGTGCCAGCAGTGGGTCCCTCTCTGGGGCCAACGTCCTGACTTTC. The variable domain in full, with the rest retrieved from reference TRBV13 and TRBJ2-6, is AAGVIQSPRHLIKEKRETATLKCYPIPRHDTVYWYQQGPGQDPQFLISFYEKMQSDKGSIPDRFSAQQFSDYHSELNMSSLELGDSALYFCASSGSLSGANVLTFGAGSRLTVL.

This clone was seen a handful of times. The CDR3 sequence: CASRLDSWNSPLHF. CDR3 nucleotides: TGTGCCAGCAGGCTCGACAGTTGGAATTCACCCCTCCACTTT. J is TRBJ1-6 and V is TRBV6-6, with D possibly being TRBD1 (5 bases). The germline gives CDR1 MNHNY, CDR2 SVGAGI (reference sequence). This CDR3 is built from 14 residues. Between the trimmed V and J ends, which lost 6 bases and 7 bases, there was a span of 13 bases.

V usage is TRBV5-1 and J usage is TRBJ2-5; 9 bases map to TRBD2. CDR1 and CDR2 from the germline V gene are SGHRS and YFSETQ. Germline trimming cut 0 bases from V and 5 bases from J; bases unmatched to any gene: 8. The CDR3 totals 16 residues. The chain's CDR3 is CASSLGAGGPGETQYF. CDR3 DNA sequence: TGCGCCAGCAGCTTGGGTGCGGGGGGGCCCGGGGAGACCCAGTACTTC. The full variable domain, in which reference TRBV5-1 and TRBJ2-5 provide the parts outside the CDR3, is KAGVTQTPRYLIKTRGQQVTLSCSPISGHRSVSWYQQTPGQGLQFLFEYFSETQRNKGNFPGRFSGRQFSNSRSEMNVSTLELGDSALYLCASSLGAGGPGETQYFGPGTRLLVL.

J is TRBJ2-5 and V is TRBV18; unclear D gene. CDR3 size: 13 residues. V was cut by 8 bases and J by 2 bases, with 12 bases left in between. Germline V gives CDR1 KGHSH, CDR2 LQKENI. The CDR3 region has the DNA TGTGCCAGCCACACGTATGCTCAAGAGACCCAGTACTTC. It translates to CASHTYAQETQYF.

V usage is TRBV7-9 and J usage is TRBJ1-3; D gene ambiguous. Trimming left V 4 bases short and J 0 bases short, with 16 bases between. Per germline, CDR1 SEHNR and CDR2 FQNEAQ (reference sequence). The CDR3 consists of 17 residues. In DNA form, the CDR3 reads TGTGCCAGCAGCTCCTCCATTGCGGGCAGCTCTGGAAACACCATATATTTT. It is translated as CASSSSIAGSSGNTIYF.

The J gene is TRBJ1-2, the V gene TRBV5-8; 10 bases line up with TRBD1. The germline V gene encodes CDR1 SGHTS and CDR2 YDEGEE. The V segment lost 3 bases and the J segment 7 bases; nucleotides outside the gene matches: 9. The CDR3 extends over 15 amino acids. The CDR3 loop is CASSSNDRGRIGYTF. The CDR3 DNA follows: TGTGCCAGCAGCTCGAATGACAGGGGGCGCATTGGCTACACCTTC.

This clone came up once. The genes are TRBV13 and TRBJ2-1; weak D call: TRBD2 (6 bases). V gave up 5 bases and J gave up 11 bases, with 16 bases separating them. The CDR3 has 13 residues. Germline lookup yields CDR1 PRHDT and CDR2 FYEKMQ (reference sequence). CDR3 bases: TGTGCCAGCAGCCGGGACTCGAAGGAAAAGCAGTTCTTC. Amino acid sequence: CASSRDSKEKQFF.

This chain uses TRBV7-9 with TRBJ1-6; maybe TRBD1 (6 bases). This CDR3 has 11 residues. The germline gives CDR1 SEHNR, CDR2 FQNEAQ (reference sequence). Trimming stripped 5 bases from V and 16 bases from J, with 12 bases between. The CDR3 sequence: CASSPDSLLHF. The CDR3 DNA reads TGTGCCAGCAGCCCGGACAGTCTACTCCACTTT.

This clone was observed a single time. The chain has TRBV9 and TRBJ2-7, with TRBD1 matching over 11 bases. The germline V gene encodes CDR1 SGDLS and CDR2 YYNGEE. This CDR3 spans 19 amino acids. The J segment lost 1 base and the V segment lost 4 bases, leaving 16 bases of the junction unmatched. The CDR3 is CASSRGQGASSGLSYEQYF. In DNA, the CDR3 is TGTGCCAGCAGCAGAGGACAGGGGGCGTCTAGCGGGTTATCCTACGAGCAGTACTTC.

V gene TRBV21-1 combines with J gene TRBJ2-3; whether TRBD1, the table's D call, matches the DNA was not checked. TRBV21-1 is flagged as a pseudogene. This CDR3 has 17 amino acids. CDR3 region: CASSNETGRISTDTQYF. The CDR3 DNA is TGTGCCAGCAGCAACGAGACAGGGAGGATTAGCACAGATACGCAGTATTTT.

This chain uses TRBV28 with TRBJ2-4; 9 positions match TRBD1. With 5 bases clipped from V and 8 bases from J, the junction kept 7 bases outside the gene matches. The CDR3 totals 14 residues. Germline V CDR1 and CDR2: MDHEN, SYDVKM. The chain's CDR3 is CASSLGTGRDIQYF. In nucleotides, the CDR3 is TGTGCCAGCAGTCTCGGGACAGGGCGGGACATTCAGTACTTC.

This rearrangement joins TRBV7-2 to TRBJ2-2; 13 bases are shared with TRBD2. The CDR3 loop spans 17 amino acids. Germline assignment: CDR1 SGHTA and CDR2 FQGNSA. Unmatched junction bases numbered 6, after V lost 5 bases and J lost 3 bases. This chain's CDR3 is CASSPSLAGGYTGELFF. CDR3 coding DNA: TGTGCCAGCAGCCCCTCACTAGCGGGGGGGTACACCGGGGAGCTGTTTTTT.

This sequence joins TRBV2 and TRBJ1-1, with D unresolved. The CDR3 contains 14 residues. Germline CDR1 SNHLY, CDR2 FYNNEI. V lost 2 bases and J 1 base, leaving 8 bases between the germline ends. The CDR3 region is CASSELRANTEAFF. In DNA, the CDR3 is TGTGCCAGCAGTGAATTACGGGCGAACACTGAAGCTTTCTTT.

The chain carries TRBV18 and TRBJ2-3; possible D gene TRBD1, 5 bases. V gave up 2 bases and J gave up 4 bases, with 19 bases separating them. The CDR3 contains 17 residues. CDR1 is KGHSH, CDR2 LQKENI, per germline. The DNA for the CDR3 is TGTGCCAGCTCACCAGGGGTCGGGCAGGGCGCATCAGATACGCAGTATTTT. This translates into CASSPGVGQGASDTQYF.

This clone has just a few counts. This rearrangement joins TRBV6-6 to TRBJ1-5; tentative D call: TRBD1 (5 bases). Germline CDR1 MNHNY, CDR2 SVGAGI (reference sequence). The CDR3 contains 14 residues. Trimming shortened V by 2 bases and J by 2 bases, and 7 bases separated the two germline ends. Here the CDR3 reads CASSYTGGNQPQHF. In nucleotides, the CDR3 is TGTGCCAGCAGTTACACAGGAGGCAATCAGCCCCAGCATTTT.

This chain connects TRBV7-9 to TRBJ1-5; possibly TRBD1 for D (6 bases). V was cut by 5 bases and J by 4 bases, with 15 bases left in between. This CDR3 has 15 amino acids. Per germline, CDR1 SEHNR and CDR2 FQNEAQ (reference sequence). The CDR3 sequence is CASSPTEGVNQPQHF. CDR3 coding DNA: TGTGCCAGCAGCCCTACGGAGGGGGTTAATCAGCCCCAGCATTTT.

This clone was seen a few times. For the CDR3, the DNA is TGTGCCAGCGGAATCGCAGGGACCCCCGTACCCCTCCACTTT. Protein product: CASGIAGTPVPLHF. This sequence joins TRBV28 and TRBJ1-6; D is perhaps TRBD1 (5 bases). The CDR3 contains 14 residues. V dropped 8 bases and J dropped 12 bases, with 20 bases sitting between them. Germline V gene lookup returns CDR1 MDHEN and CDR2 SYDVKM.